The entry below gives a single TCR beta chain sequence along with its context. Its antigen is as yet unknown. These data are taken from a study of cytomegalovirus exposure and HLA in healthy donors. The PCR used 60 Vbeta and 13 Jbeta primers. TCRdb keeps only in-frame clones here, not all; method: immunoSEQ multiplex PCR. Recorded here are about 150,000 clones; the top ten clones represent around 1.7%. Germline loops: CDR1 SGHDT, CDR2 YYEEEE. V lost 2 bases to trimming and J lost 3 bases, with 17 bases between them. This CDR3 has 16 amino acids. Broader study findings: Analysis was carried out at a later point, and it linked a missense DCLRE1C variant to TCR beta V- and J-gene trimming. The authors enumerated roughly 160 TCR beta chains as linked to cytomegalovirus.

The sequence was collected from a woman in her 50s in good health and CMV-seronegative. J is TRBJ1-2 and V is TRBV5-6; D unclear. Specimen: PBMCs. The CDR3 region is CASSLRIRVPYYGYTF. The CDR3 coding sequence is TGTGCCAGCAGCTTACGAATCCGGGTCCCTTACTATGGCTACACCTTC.